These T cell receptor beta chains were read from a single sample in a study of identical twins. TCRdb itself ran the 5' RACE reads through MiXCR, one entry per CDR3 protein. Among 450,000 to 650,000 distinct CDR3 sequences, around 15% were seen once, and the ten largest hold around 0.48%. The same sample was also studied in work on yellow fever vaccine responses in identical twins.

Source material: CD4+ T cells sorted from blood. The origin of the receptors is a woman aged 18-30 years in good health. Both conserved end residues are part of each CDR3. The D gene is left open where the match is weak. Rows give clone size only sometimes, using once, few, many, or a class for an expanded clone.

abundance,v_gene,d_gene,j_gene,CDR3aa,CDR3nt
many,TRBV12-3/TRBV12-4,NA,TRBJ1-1,CASSFISGTEAFF,TGTGCCAGCAGTTTCATCAGCGGGACTGAAGCTTTCTTT
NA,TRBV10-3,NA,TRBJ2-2,CAISPHGTGELFF,TGTGCCATCAGCCCCCACGGCACCGGGGAGCTGTTTTTT
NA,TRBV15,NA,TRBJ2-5,CATSRDYSGDETQYF,TGTGCCACCAGCAGAGACTATTCTGGTGACGAGACCCAGTACTTC
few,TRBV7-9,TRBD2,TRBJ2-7,CASSGGLDEQYF,TGTGCCAGCAGCGGGGGACTAGACGAGCAGTACTTC
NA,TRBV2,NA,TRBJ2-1,CASSAEGFTSYNEQFF,TGTGCCAGCAGTGCCGAAGGGTTCACCTCCTACAATGAGCAGTTCTTC
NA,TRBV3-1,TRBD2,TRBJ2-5,CASSLAGELADKETQYF,TGTGCCAGCAGCCTCGCAGGGGAACTAGCGGACAAAGAGACCCAGTACTTC
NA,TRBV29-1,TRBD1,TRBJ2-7,CSAGGGTAYEQYF,TGCAGCGCAGGGGGCGGGACGGCCTACGAGCAGTACTTC
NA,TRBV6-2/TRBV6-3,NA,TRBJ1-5,CASSYNSRLPASNQPQQF,TGTGCCAGCAGTTATAACAGTCGCCTCCCTGCTAGCAATCAGCCCCAGCAGTTT
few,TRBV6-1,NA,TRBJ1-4,CASSPISGGEKLFF,TGTGCCAGCAGCCCCATTAGTGGGGGTGAAAAACTGTTTTTT
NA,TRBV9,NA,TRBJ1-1,CASSGDISEAFF,TGTGCCAGCAGTGGGGACATTTCTGAAGCTTTCTTT
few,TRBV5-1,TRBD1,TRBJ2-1,CAVGQGGYNEQFF,TGCGCCGTGGGACAGGGGGGATACAATGAGCAGTTCTTC
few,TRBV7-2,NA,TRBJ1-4,CASSLGFVREKLFF,TGTGCCAGCAGCTTAGGTTTCGTTCGGGAAAAACTGTTTTTT
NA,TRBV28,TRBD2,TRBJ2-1,CASKRWEGGRNNEQFF,TGTGCCAGCAAGAGGTGGGAGGGAGGGCGAAACAATGAGCAGTTCTTC
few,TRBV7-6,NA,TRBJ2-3,CASSLGLGGGNTDTQYF,TGTGCCAGCAGCTTAGGTTTAGGGGGGGGAAACACAGATACGCAGTATTTT
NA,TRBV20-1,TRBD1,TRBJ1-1,CSAPTRGPEAFF,TGCAGTGCACCTACCAGGGGGCCTGAAGCTTTCTTT
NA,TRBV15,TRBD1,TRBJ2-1,CATSLWGQETGEQFF,TGTGCCACCAGCCTGTGGGGACAGGAGACCGGTGAGCAGTTCTTC
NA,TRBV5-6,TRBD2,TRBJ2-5,CASSLALAGPHQYF,TGTGCCAGCAGCTTGGCTCTAGCGGGGCCCCATCAGTACTTC
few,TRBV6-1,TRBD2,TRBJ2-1,CASRRASGSASSYNEQFF,TGTGCCAGCAGAAGGGCTAGCGGGAGCGCAAGCTCCTACAATGAGCAGTTCTTC